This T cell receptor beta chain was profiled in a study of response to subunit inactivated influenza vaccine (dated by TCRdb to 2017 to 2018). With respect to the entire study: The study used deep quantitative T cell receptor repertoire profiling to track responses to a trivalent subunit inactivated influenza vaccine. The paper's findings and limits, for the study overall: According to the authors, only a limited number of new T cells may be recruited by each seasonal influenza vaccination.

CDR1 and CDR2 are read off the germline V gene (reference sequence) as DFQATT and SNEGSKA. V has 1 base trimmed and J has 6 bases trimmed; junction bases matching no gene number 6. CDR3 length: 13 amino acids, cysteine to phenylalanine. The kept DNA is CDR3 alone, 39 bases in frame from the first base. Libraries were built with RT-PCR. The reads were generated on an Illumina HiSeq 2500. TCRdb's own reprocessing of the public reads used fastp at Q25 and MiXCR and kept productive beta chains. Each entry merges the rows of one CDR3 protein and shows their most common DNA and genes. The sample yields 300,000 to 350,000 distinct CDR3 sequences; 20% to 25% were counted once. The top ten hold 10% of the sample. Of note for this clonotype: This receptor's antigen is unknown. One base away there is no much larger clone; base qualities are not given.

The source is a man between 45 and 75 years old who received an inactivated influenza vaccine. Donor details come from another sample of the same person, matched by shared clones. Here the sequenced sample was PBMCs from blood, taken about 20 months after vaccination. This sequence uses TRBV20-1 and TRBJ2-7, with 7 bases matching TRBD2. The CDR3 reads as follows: CSARASGEGEQYF. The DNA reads TGCAGTGCTAGAGCGTCTGGGGAGGGCGAGCAGTACTTC.